The 9 T cell receptor beta chains listed next were all sequenced from one sample in a study of neoadjuvant anti-PD-1 for oral cavity cancer (dated by TCRdb to 2020 to 2022). What this sample's time point label stands for: before neoadjuvant nivolumab. The method was the immunoSEQ multiplex PCR assay. In its TCRdb copy, this immuneACCESS table keeps in-frame sequences only and misses some clones. Where compared with another copy, unresolved V genes explain less than half of these, and the others have no known cause. This sample gives some 14,000 clones in total; around two thirds of them show up just once. The ten largest clones represent 2.1% of the sample. This sample comprised PBMCs, obtained before nivolumab (anti-PD-1) treatment. The receptors here all came from a person between 40 and 80 years old with oral cavity squamous cell carcinoma.

This clone was counted a few times. The CDR3 DNA reads TGTGCCAGCAGTTTAGGTGAGGGGAATGAGCAGTTCTTC. Its translation: CASSLGEGNEQFF. This chain uses TRBV28 with TRBJ2-1; D may correspond to TRBD1 or TRBD2 (5 bases each). In germline, CDR1 is MDHEN, CDR2 SYDVKM. Trimming took 2 bases from V and 7 from J, leaving 9 bases between them. The length of the CDR3 is 13 residues.

The gene calls are TRBV5-1 and TRBJ2-2; possibly TRBD2 for D (5 bases). This CDR3 is 15 amino acids long. The V gene's germline CDR1 is SGHRS and CDR2 YFSETQ. Trimming shortened V by 3 bases and J by 7 bases, and 16 bases separated the two germline ends. The CDR3 is CASSYLTGWGGELFF. CDR3 DNA sequence: TGCGCCAGCAGCTACCTGACGGGATGGGGCGGGGAGCTGTTTTTT.

This clone was seen only a few times. The CDR3: CASSPGPERPDTQYF. The CDR3 region has the DNA TGTGCCAGCTCACCAGGGCCCGAGAGGCCAGATACGCAGTATTTT. V is TRBV18 and J is TRBJ2-3; D is unclear. CDR3 size: 15 residues. The germline V gene encodes CDR1 KGHSH and CDR2 LQKENI. V gave up 2 bases and J gave up 4 bases, with 13 bases separating them.

The genes are TRBV27 and TRBJ2-5; TRBD2 agrees at 9 bases. Germline assignment: CDR1 MNHEY and CDR2 SMNVEV (reference sequence). V dropped 10 bases and J dropped 6; count of bases not matched to a gene: 12. The CDR3 is made up of 14 amino acids. The CDR3 reads CATLGGGGAKTQYF. CDR3 DNA sequence: TGTGCCACCTTAGGGGGCGGGGGGGCCAAGACCCAGTACTTC.

This sequence joins TRBV28 and TRBJ2-7; D is unresolved. Germline values: CDR1 MDHEN, CDR2 SYDVKM. V lost 3 bases and J 0 bases, leaving 6 bases between the germline ends. The CDR3 is 13 amino acids. The CDR3 DNA reads TGTGCCAGCAGTTTGGTTAGCTCCTACGAGCAGTACTTC. Its protein is CASSLVSSYEQYF.

The V call is TRBV19, the J call TRBJ1-6; 8 nucleotides agree with TRBD1. In germline, CDR1 is LNHDA, CDR2 SQIVND (reference sequence). V was pared by 3 bases and J by 7 bases, with 8 bases of the junction left unmatched. This CDR3 contains 16 residues. This CDR3 reads CASSILHRGVNSPLHF. In DNA form, the CDR3 reads TGTGCCAGTAGTATCCTACACAGGGGGGTAAATTCACCCCTCCACTTT.

The chain employs TRBV6-5 and TRBJ1-2; tentatively, D is TRBD1 (6 bases). The CDR3 runs to 13 residues. Trimming removed 5 bases at V and 2 bases at J, with 9 bases between. CDR1 and CDR2 from the germline V gene are MNHEY and SVGAGI. The DNA for the CDR3 is TGTGCCAGCAGTAAGGACAGCAACTATGGCTACACCTTC. Protein product: CASSKDSNYGYTF.

The genes are TRBV27 and TRBJ2-1; 10 bases map to TRBD2. The CDR3 totals 15 residues. Germline values: CDR1 MNHEY, CDR2 SMNVEV (reference sequence). V was clipped by 3 bases and J by 9 bases; unmatched bases: 8. CDR3 loop: CASSFLAGEFGEQFF. Written as DNA, the CDR3 is TGTGCCAGCAGTTTCCTAGCGGGGGAGTTTGGTGAGCAGTTCTTC.

The genes are TRBV4-1 and TRBJ1-6; TRBD1 might be the D (6 bases). V lost 0 bases and J lost 4, with 19 bases in between. CDR1 MGHRA and CDR2 YSYEKL come from the germline V gene. This CDR3 spans 19 amino acids. As DNA, the CDR3 is TGCGCCAGCAGCCAAGATGAGAGGGCTGCACAGGGTTATAATTCACCCCTCCACTTT. It translates to CASSQDERAAQGYNSPLHF.